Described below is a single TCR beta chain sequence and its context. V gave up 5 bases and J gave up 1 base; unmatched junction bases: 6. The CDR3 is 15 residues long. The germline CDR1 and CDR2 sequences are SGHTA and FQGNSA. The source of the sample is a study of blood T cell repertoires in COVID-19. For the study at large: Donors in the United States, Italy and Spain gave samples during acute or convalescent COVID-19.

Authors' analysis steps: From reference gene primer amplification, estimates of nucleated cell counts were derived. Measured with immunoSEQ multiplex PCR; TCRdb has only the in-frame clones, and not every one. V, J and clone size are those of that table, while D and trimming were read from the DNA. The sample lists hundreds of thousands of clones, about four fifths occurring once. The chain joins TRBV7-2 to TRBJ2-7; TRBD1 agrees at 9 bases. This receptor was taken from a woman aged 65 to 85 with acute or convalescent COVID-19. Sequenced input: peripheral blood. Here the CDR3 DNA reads TGTGCCAGCAGCCTCGGGACAGGGACATCCTACGAGCAGTACTTC. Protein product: CASSLGTGTSYEQYF.